This T cell receptor beta chain is from a study of blood T cell repertoires in COVID-19. Here immunoSEQ multiplex PCR was the method, and the copy in TCRdb shows in-frame clones only, minus some. The repertoire includes over 15,000 clones, 85% to 90% of them detected once, and around 16% sits in the top ten. The CDR3 is made up of 18 amino acids. The trim removed 0 bases at V and 4 bases at J, leaving 14 bases unmatched. From germline, CDR1 is KGHSH and CDR2 LQKENI. The genes are TRBV18 and TRBJ1-1, with 7 bases identical to TRBD1. Sequences were obtained from peripheral blood. This clonotype was sampled from a human donor with active COVID-19. The donor label of this sample is uncertain. CDR3 bases: TGTGCCAGCTCACCACCACGGTTAAGGGGGCAGGGCGGCACTGAAGCTTTCTTT. This encodes CASSPPRLRGQGGTEAFF.